One and the same sample provided the 3 T cell receptor beta chains below, sequenced in a study of beta chain features in type 1 diabetes. Since all of the isolated RNA was reverse transcribed, expressed TCRB transcripts were what got sequenced. Assay used: immunoSEQ multiplex PCR; TCRdb lists only in-frame clones, some missing. The table shows hundreds of thousands of clones, with roughly an eighth occurring only once. The sequencing input was naive CD4+ T cells from blood. These receptors were taken from a young man in good health.

V gene TRBV2 combines with J gene TRBJ1-5, with D unclear. The CDR3 length is 13 residues. Germline CDR1 SNHLY, CDR2 FYNNEI. Trimming removed 5 bases from V and 0 bases from J, with 5 bases in between. DNA for the CDR3: TGTGCCAGCAGTTCAAATAGCAATCAGCCCCAGCATTTT. Translation: CASSSNSNQPQHF.

This clone was found a few times. The gene calls are TRBV7-3 and TRBJ2-1; TRBD1 aligns across 10 bases. V was clipped by 5 bases and J by 8 bases; unmatched bases: 6. The CDR3 is 14 amino acids. Germline V lookup: CDR1 SGHTA, CDR2 FQGTGA. CDR3: CASSPWDRGDEQFF. For the CDR3, the DNA is TGTGCCAGCAGCCCGTGGGACAGGGGCGATGAGCAGTTCTTC.

This clone was recorded a few times. The chain recombines TRBV27 with TRBJ1-5; TRBD1 matches at 7 bases. With 6 bases clipped from V and 6 bases from J, the junction kept 8 bases outside the gene matches. Germline assignment: CDR1 MNHEY and CDR2 SMNVEV (reference sequence). The CDR3 is 14 residues long. DNA of the CDR3: TGTGCCAGCAGGCCCAGAGGGGGCATTCAGCCCCAGCATTTT. Its translation is CASRPRGGIQPQHF.